This TCR beta chain derives from a study of T cell clones after liver transplantation. Study-level information: Post-transplant blood was tracked for graft-donor-reactive T cell clones identified in a pre-transplant mixed lymphocyte reaction. Pre-transplant mixed lymphocyte reactions yielded third-party-reactive TCRbeta sequences as comparators for graft-donor-reactive sequences. Timepoints were pre-transplant, pre-withdrawal, and after withdrawal was completed or failed.

Generated by immunoSEQ multiplex PCR, the TCRdb table keeps only in-frame clones and is missing some. This table holds around 77,000 clones, about four fifths found once. After removal of 6 bases from V and 1 base from J, the junction contained 9 bases not matched to a gene. Per germline, CDR1 SNHLY and CDR2 FYNNEI. The CDR3 runs 16 residues. The sample here was CD4+ T cells from blood, taken 12 months after liver transplant. The chain combines TRBV2 with TRBJ2-5; 9 bases map to TRBD1. The TCR sequence derives from a human patient who received a liver transplant. Some of these T cells may belong to the graft donor. CDR3 nucleotides: TGTGCCAGCAGGGACAGGGGAAAGAGGTCCCAAGAGACCCAGTACTTC. Its protein is CASRDRGKRSQETQYF.